The sequence of this TCR beta chain was determined in a study of Graves' ophthalmopathy and Graves' hyperthyroidism. Background on the study: Hyperthyroidism is called stable when no ophthalmopathy develops within 18 months of follow-up. Study conclusions and caveats: Sensitivity of around 85% and specificity of almost 83% were achieved when a 13-signature model separated ophthalmopathy from stable hyperthyroidism. Most expanded thyroid clonotypes above 0.001 frequency also appeared in blood.

Germline CDR1 is SGHTA and CDR2 is FQGTGA. This CDR3 is 15 amino acids long. The junction had 9 bases not matched to a gene; V was cut back by 2 bases and J by 7 bases. Orbital computed tomography, together with clinical symptoms, serum thyroxine, TRAb and thyroid ultrasound, was used for diagnosis. To note about this clonotype: The antigen is not known.

RNA served as the template for amplifying TCR beta CDR3 regions. After a first-round RT-PCR with HTBI primers, a second-round multiplex PCR was run. TCRdb reprocessed the multiplex PCR reads with MiXCR, giving one entry per CDR3 protein. The data show 500,000 to 700,000 distinct CDR3 sequences, with less than 45% seen just once and around 4% held by the top ten. This sequence originates from an adult man with Graves' hyperthyroidism. The rearrangement joins TRBV7-3 to TRBJ2-7; 9 positions match TRBD2. Sequencing used peripheral blood or thyroid tissue (not recorded which). DNA for the CDR3: TGTGCCAGCAGCTTAGGTAGCGGGGGAGGAAATGAGCAGTACTTC. Translating it yields CASSLGSGGGNEQYF. Together with reference TRBV7-3 and TRBJ2-7, the CDR3 gives the full variable domain: GAGVSQTPSNKVTEKGKYVELRCDPISGHTALYWYRQSLGQGPEFLIYFQGTGAADDSGLPNDRFFAVRPEGSVSTLKIQRTERGDSAVYLCASSLGSGGGNEQYFGPGTRLTVT.